This TCR beta chain was observed in a study of radiotherapy plus CTLA-4 blockade in lung cancer. The CDR3 totals 13 residues. After removal of 10 bases from V and 1 base from J, the junction contained 4 bases not matched to a gene. Germline V gene data show CDR1 as MNHNS and CDR2 as SASEGT. Assay used: immunoSEQ multiplex PCR; TCRdb lists only in-frame clones, some missing. The table lists roughly 90,000 clones, around 79% of them singletons, with around 4% in the top ten. The rearrangement joins TRBV6-1 to TRBJ1-5; 7 bases line up with TRBD1. The TCR was taken from a human donor with non-small cell lung cancer who had a partial response to radiotherapy plus ipilimumab. Some clones in this sample may be carry-over from other donors' samples. Sample: peripheral blood, taken from a patient treated with radiotherapy plus ipilimumab. This CDR3 is CAIMGQSNQPQHF. Here the CDR3 DNA reads TGTGCCATCATGGGACAGAGCAATCAGCCCCAGCATTTT.